A selection of T cell receptor beta chains follows, all from one sample in a study of radiotherapy plus CTLA-4 blockade in lung cancer. The repertoire was sequenced with immunoSEQ multiplex PCR; TCRdb's copy has only in-frame clones and lacks some. The table records over 100,000 clones, roughly 77% of them present only once. The sequenced sample was peripheral blood, obtained from a patient treated with radiotherapy plus ipilimumab. These receptors were taken from a human donor with non-small cell lung cancer that progressed on radiotherapy plus ipilimumab. Some clones in this sample may be carry-over from other donors' samples. The CDR3 runs from the conserved cysteine through the conserved F or W. Fields, in order: V gene, J gene, clone size, D gene, CDR3 DNA, CDR3 protein. D genes are given only for firm matches. Rows may omit the clone size; those that give it use once, few, many or a size class.

TRBV28,TRBJ1-1,-,-,TGTGCCAGCAGCTCGGGGCAGGGAGGCACTGAAGCTTTCTTT,CASSSGQGGTEAFF
TRBV6-4,TRBJ1-5,-,-,TGTGCCAGCAGCCCATATGGCAATCAGCCCCAGCATTTT,CASSPYGNQPQHF
TRBV18,TRBJ2-3,-,-,TGTGCCAGCTCCCTTGCCGAGAGAGGGGGTGCAGATACGCAGTATTTT,CASSLAERGGADTQYF
TRBV29-1,TRBJ1-2,-,TRBD1,TGCAGCGCCGAGGGAGGGACAGATCATATTGGCTACACCTTC,CSAEGGTDHIGYTF
TRBV6-5,TRBJ1-2,-,TRBD1,TGTGCCAGTCAACAGGGGGCGCTGGCTGGCTACACCTTC,CASQQGALAGYTF
TRBV7-6,TRBJ2-7,-,TRBD1,TGTGCCAGCAGCTTAGCGTCGCTACAGGGGCCCTCCTACGAGCAGTACTTC,CASSLASLQGPSYEQYF
TRBV5-6,TRBJ1-2,few,-,TGTGCCAGCAACCCCACCGGGGGGGCTCAGGCTTATGGCTACACCTTC,CASNPTGGAQAYGYTF
TRBV2,TRBJ2-6,-,TRBD1,TGTGCCAGCAGTGGGGACAGGGGGCGGCCTGGGGCCAACGTCCTGACTTTC,CASSGDRGRPGANVLTF
TRBV28,TRBJ2-2,many,TRBD2,TGTGCCAGCAGTTTATCCGGGACTAGCGGGGGGGACTCACGAGGGGAGCTGTTTTTT,CASSLSGTSGGDSRGELFF
TRBV11-3,TRBJ2-1,-,-,TGTGCCAGCAGCTTAGATAGTCAGGGCAATGAGCAGTTCTTC,CASSLDSQGNEQFF
TRBV7-9,TRBJ1-5,-,TRBD1,TGTGCCAGCAGCTCGGGACAGGGGGGAAGCGGGAATCAGCCCCAGCATTTT,CASSSGQGGSGNQPQHF
TRBV19,TRBJ2-2,-,-,TGTGCCAGTAGTATAGGGGGGGACACCGGGGAGCTGTTTTTT,CASSIGGDTGELFF
TRBV19,TRBJ1-4,-,TRBD1,TGTGCCAGTAGTATAGATGGTCCCCGGGACAGTAATGAAAAACTGTTTTTT,CASSIDGPRDSNEKLFF
TRBV9,TRBJ1-2,-,TRBD1,TGTGCCAGCAGGACAGGGGGCGATGGCTACACCTTC,CASRTGGDGYTF
TRBV5-1,TRBJ2-7,-,TRBD1,TGCGCCAGCAGCTTTAGGGACAGTGTCTACGAGCAGTACTTC,CASSFRDSVYEQYF
TRBV7-9,TRBJ1-5,-,-,TGTGCCAGCAGCTTCGCAGGGAGAGGTCAGCCCCAGCATTTT,CASSFAGRGQPQHF
TRBV9,TRBJ1-6,-,TRBD1,TGTGCCAGCAGCGTGCGACAGGGGCGTAATTCACCCCTCCACTTT,CASSVRQGRNSPLHF
TRBV9,TRBJ1-1,-,-,TGTGCCAGCAGCCGGATCAGGGGAGTTGGAACTGAAGCTTTCTTT,CASSRIRGVGTEAFF
TRBV6-1,TRBJ1-5,-,-,TGTGCCAGCAGTGAAGTCATTCTTGTGACGCCCCAGCATTTT,CASSEVILVTPQHF
TRBV7-9,TRBJ1-3,-,-,TGTGCCTATAGGGTTTTCTCTGGAAACACCATATATTTT,CAYRVFSGNTIYF
TRBV7-2,TRBJ2-5,-,TRBD1,TGTGCCAGCAGTAGGACAGGGGGCGCGAGGGAGACCCAGTACTTC,CASSRTGGARETQYF
TRBV5-6,TRBJ2-7,-,-,TGTGCCAGCAGCCTAGGGGGGGCCGACTACGAGCAGTACTTC,CASSLGGADYEQYF
TRBV23-1,TRBJ2-7,once,TRBD2,TGCGCCAGCCATCGGGGGGGCAGAGGGGGACTATCCTACGAGCAGTACTTC,CASHRGGRGGLSYEQYF
TRBV2,TRBJ2-7,-,TRBD1,TGTGCCAGCAGCCTTGGACAGGGAGCCTACGAGCAGTACTTC,CASSLGQGAYEQYF
TRBV6-6,TRBJ2-5,once,-,TGTGCCAGCAGGCGGGGACAGCTCCAAGAGACCCAGTACTTC,CASRRGQLQETQYF
TRBV7-3,TRBJ2-3,-,-,TGTGCCAGCAGCTTATCCGGGGCCACAGATACGCAGTATTTT,CASSLSGATDTQYF
TRBV30,TRBJ1-1,-,-,TGTGCCTGGAGTGTAAATAGTGTAGAAGCTTTCTTT,CAWSVNSVEAFF
TRBV5-1,TRBJ2-3,-,TRBD2,TGCGCCAGCAGGTACTTTAGCGGGGGGGCTAGCACAGATACGCAGTATTTT,CASRYFSGGASTDTQYF
TRBV19,TRBJ2-5,few,-,TGTGCCAGTAGTATGGGAGAGACCCAGTACTTC,CASSMGETQYF
TRBV5-1,TRBJ2-3,-,-,TGCGCCAGCAGCTTGGAGGATGGGGCCCAGTATTTT,CASSLEDGAQYF
TRBV11-3,TRBJ2-3,-,TRBD2,TGTGCCAGCAGCTTAGGTCGAGTACTAGCGGGGGCGTCCACAGATACGCAGTATTTT,CASSLGRVLAGASTDTQYF
TRBV18,TRBJ1-3,-,-,TGTGCCAGCTCACCGGTTCAGGGTATTTCTGGAAACACCATATATTTT,CASSPVQGISGNTIYF
TRBV5-1,TRBJ1-2,-,-,TGCGCCAGCAGCTCAATGACAGACCCTCGGGGCTACACCTTC,CASSSMTDPRGYTF
TRBV6-1,TRBJ1-2,-,TRBD1,TGTGCCAGCAGTGGGACAGGGGGCTCGGTGGAGGGCTACACCTTC,CASSGTGGSVEGYTF
TRBV30,TRBJ2-3,-,TRBD2,TGTGCCTGGAGTTCGGCGGGGGGGCCAGATACGCAGTATTTT,CAWSSAGGPDTQYF
TRBV19,TRBJ1-2,-,-,TGTGCCAGTAGTATCTCCAAGACGGGGCCCGGAGGCTACACCTTC,CASSISKTGPGGYTF
TRBV4-3,TRBJ2-3,-,TRBD1,TGCGCCAGCAGCCAAAGGCAGGGGGCGTCCGACACAGATACGCAGTATTTT,CASSQRQGASDTDTQYF
TRBV5-1,TRBJ2-3,once,TRBD1,TGCGCCAGCAGCGGACAGGGCTACTTCACAGATACGCAGTATTTT,CASSGQGYFTDTQYF
TRBV27,TRBJ2-1,-,TRBD2,TGTGCCAGCAGTTTATGGGGGGGCTCCTACAATGAGCAGTTCTTC,CASSLWGGSYNEQFF
TRBV28,TRBJ2-7,-,TRBD1,TGTGCCAGCAGTTTGACAGGGAGCAGCTCCTACGAGCAGTACTTC,CASSLTGSSSYEQYF
TRBV18,TRBJ1-6,-,-,TGTGCCAGCTCACCATCGGGGTTAGATTCACCCCTCCACTTT,CASSPSGLDSPLHF
TRBV5-5,TRBJ1-1,-,-,TGTGCCAGCAGCCCCAGGGCGGAGGTGGGCACTGAAGCTTTCTTT,CASSPRAEVGTEAFF
TRBV19,TRBJ1-4,-,-,TGTGCCAGTAGTGTCCGGGACAAAGTTTTGTTTTTT,CASSVRDKVLFF
TRBV6-5,TRBJ1-6,-,-,TGTGCCAGCAGTTACAAGGGTTGGAATTCACCCCTCCACTTT,CASSYKGWNSPLHF
TRBV18,TRBJ1-5,-,-,TGTGCCAGCTCACAATTTAGGGCAGACAATCAGCCCCAGCATTTT,CASSQFRADNQPQHF
TRBV7-2,TRBJ2-5,once,TRBD2,TGTGCCAGCAGCTTAGCGTTGACTAGCGGGGGCCAAGAGACCCAGTACTTC,CASSLALTSGGQETQYF
TRBV29-1,TRBJ1-3,-,TRBD1,TGCAGCGTTGATAATCCGGGACAGGGCTCTGGAAACACCATATATTTT,CSVDNPGQGSGNTIYF
TRBV5-6,TRBJ1-2,-,-,TGTGCCAGCAGCTTCGGAGTAAGCTATGGCTACACCTTC,CASSFGVSYGYTF
TRBV21-1,TRBJ1-5,once,-,TGTGCCAGCAGCAAAGAGGAAGAAGAATGGGGCAATCAGCCCCAGCATTTT,CASSKEEEEWGNQPQHF
TRBV23-1,TRBJ1-1,once,TRBD1,TGCGCCAGCAGTCAATGCCTTGGGGGGACAGCGAAACCCATGAACACTGAAGCTTTCTTT,CASSQCLGGTAKPMNTEAFF
TRBV5-6,TRBJ1-1,-,TRBD1,TGTGCCAGCAGAAAAGTACAGGGGACGGTAGTGAACACTGAAGCTTTCTTT,CASRKVQGTVVNTEAFF
TRBV4-3,TRBJ2-5,-,TRBD2,TGCGCCAGCAGCCAAGGTTTCGGGGGGTTCGGGACCCAGTACTTC,CASSQGFGGFGTQYF
TRBV4-1,TRBJ1-3,-,TRBD1,TGCGCCAGCAGCCACCCCGGGACAGGGGAACTCTCTGGAAACACCATATATTTT,CASSHPGTGELSGNTIYF
TRBV6-5,TRBJ1-2,-,-,TGTGCCAGCAGTTACCCGGGACAAAGGCCCGCCTTC,CASSYPGQRPAF
TRBV10-1,TRBJ2-3,-,TRBD2,TGCGCCAGCAGTGAGTCTAGCGGGGGGGTAAATACGCAGTATTTT,CASSESSGGVNTQYF